The 18 T cell receptor beta chains below were found in one sample sequenced in a study of blood T cell repertoires in COVID-19. Profiled with immunoSEQ multiplex PCR; TCRdb holds only in-frame clones, not every one. The profile shows 250,000 to 400,000 clones, 85% of them singletons. Sequenced: PBMCs or T cells enriched from blood (not recorded which). These receptors were obtained from a woman in her twenties or thirties who had been exposed to COVID-19.

V is TRBV5-1 and J is TRBJ2-3; 7 bases align to TRBD2. The CDR3 extends over 14 amino acids. V was clipped by 3 bases and J by 4 bases; unmatched bases: 5. Germline V lookup: CDR1 SGHRS, CDR2 YFSETQ. The CDR3 region is CASSWVTSADTQYF. CDR3 DNA sequence: TGCGCCAGCAGCTGGGTAACTAGCGCAGATACGCAGTATTTT.

The chain joins TRBV5-1 to TRBJ2-5; 7 bases align to TRBD1. The CDR3 sequence is 15 residues long. In germline, CDR1 is SGHRS, CDR2 YFSETQ. With 3 bases clipped from V and 1 base from J, the junction kept 6 bases outside the gene matches. This chain's CDR3 is CASSWGTASQETQYF. The CDR3 nucleotides read TGCGCCAGCAGCTGGGGGACAGCGTCCCAAGAGACCCAGTACTTC. The full variable domain, with the rest looked up from reference TRBV5-1 and TRBJ2-5, is KAGVTQTPRYLIKTRGQQVTLSCSPISGHRSVSWYQQTPGQGLQFLFEYFSETQRNKGNFPGRFSGRQFSNSRSEMNVSTLELGDSALYLCASSWGTASQETQYFGPGTRLLVL.

The V call is TRBV27, the J call TRBJ1-3; TRBD1 aligns across 11 bases. V lost 6 bases and J lost 4; bases outside the gene matches: 5. The CDR3 runs 15 residues. The germline V gene encodes CDR1 MNHEY and CDR2 SMNVEV (reference sequence). The CDR3 here is CASRKDRGHGNTIYF. For the CDR3, the DNA is TGTGCCAGCAGAAAGGACAGGGGGCACGGAAACACCATATATTTT.

V gene TRBV5-4 combines with J gene TRBJ2-7; possible D gene TRBD2, 5 bases. CDR3 size: 16 residues. V was cut by 5 bases and J by 3 bases, with 21 bases left in between. CDR1 is SGHNT and CDR2 is YYREEE in the germline V gene (reference sequence). In DNA, the CDR3 is TGTGCCAGCAGTCCAAACCGGGGTTCCAACTACTACGAGCAGTACTTC. Translation: CASSPNRGSNYYEQYF.

The chain links TRBV9 to TRBJ2-3; 8 positions match TRBD2. CDR1 and CDR2 (germline): SGDLS, YYNGEE. The CDR3 consists of 16 residues. After removal of 2 bases from V and 0 bases from J, the junction contained 5 bases not matched to a gene. CDR3 loop: CASSVNSGESTDTQYF. CDR3 DNA: TGTGCCAGCAGCGTTAATAGCGGGGAGAGCACAGATACGCAGTATTTT.

This clone showed up just a few times. The chain recombines TRBV28 with TRBJ1-4; the match to TRBD1 covers 9 bases. Germline V gene data show CDR1 as MDHEN and CDR2 as SYDVKM. The CDR3 is made up of 15 amino acids. Trimming removed 5 bases from V and 8 bases from J; junction bases left unmatched: 9. Here the CDR3 DNA reads TGTGCCAGCAGTCCACACCGACAGGGGGGAGAAAAACTGTTTTTT. It specifies CASSPHRQGGEKLFF.

This clone showed up just once. This CDR3 is CASSLEAGLSTDTQYF. The CDR3 DNA sequence: TGTGCCAGCAGCTTAGAGGCGGGTCTCAGCACAGATACGCAGTATTTT. The chain has TRBV7-3 and TRBJ2-3; D might be TRBD2 (5 bases). Between the trimmed V and J ends, which lost 2 bases and 0 bases, there was a span of 12 bases. CDR3 size: 16 residues. In germline, CDR1 is SGHTA, CDR2 FQGTGA.

There are a few counts of this clone. V and J are TRBV15 and TRBJ1-4, with D unclear. The length of the CDR3 is 15 residues. The V gene's germline CDR1 is LNHNV and CDR2 YYDKDF (reference sequence). The V gene lost 2 bases and the J gene lost 0 bases, with 7 bases spanning the gap. The CDR3 is CATSRQVPTNEKLFF. The CDR3 bases are TGTGCCACCAGCAGACAGGTTCCAACTAATGAAAAACTGTTTTTT.

V is TRBV7-9 and J is TRBJ2-5; 7 positions match TRBD1. V shed 3 bases and J 1 base; nucleotides not matched to a gene: 2. The CDR3 sequence is 14 residues long. Germline CDR1 SEHNR, CDR2 FQNEAQ (reference sequence). The CDR3 protein is CASSFGQAQETQYF. In DNA form, the CDR3 reads TGTGCCAGCAGCTTTGGACAGGCCCAAGAGACCCAGTACTTC.

This chain joins TRBV11-3 and TRBJ2-1, with D tentatively TRBD2 (5 bases). The CDR3 totals 15 residues. The V and J ends lost 3 bases and 5 bases respectively, with 14 bases between them. Germline V gene lookup returns CDR1 SGHNT and CDR2 YENEEA. The CDR3 DNA reads as TGTGCCAGCAGCTTGAATACCGGGAAAAACAATGAGCAGTTCTTC. Protein: CASSLNTGKNNEQFF.

This chain connects TRBV4-1 to TRBJ2-2, with a possible D match to TRBD2 (5 bases). The length of the CDR3 is 16 residues. Trimming left V 1 base short and J 2 bases short, with 11 bases between. Germline-derived CDR1 and CDR2 are MGHRA and YSYEKL. The CDR3: CASSQVAGVNTGELFF. CDR3 coding DNA: TGCGCCAGCAGCCAAGTAGCCGGGGTTAACACCGGGGAGCTGTTTTTT.

V gene TRBV4-1 combines with J gene TRBJ1-1; D is unresolved. V lost 0 bases, J lost 4 bases, and 12 bases lay in between. CDR1 is MGHRA and CDR2 is YSYEKL in the germline V gene. CDR3 length equals 15 residues. The CDR3 here is CASSQDRGKATEAFF. The CDR3 DNA is TGCGCCAGCAGCCAAGACAGAGGGAAGGCCACTGAAGCTTTCTTT.

This clone was picked up one time. The chain carries TRBV5-6 and TRBJ2-3; maybe TRBD1 (6 bases). Trimming stripped 2 bases from V and 2 bases from J, with 15 bases between. This CDR3 comprises 16 residues. CDR1 SGHDT and CDR2 YYEEEE come from the germline V gene. CDR3 in DNA: TGTGCCAGCAGCTTACCCACAGGGAAACTCACAGATACGCAGTATTTT. Translation gives CASSLPTGKLTDTQYF.

The chain couples TRBV6-2 or TRBV6-3 to TRBJ1-4, with TRBD1 matching 7 bases. The CDR3 sequence is 13 residues long. Germline assignment: CDR1 MNHEY and CDR2 SVGEGT. Unmatched junction bases numbered 1, after V lost 4 bases and J lost 5 bases. CDR3 in amino acids: CASSSRGNEKLFF. In DNA form, the CDR3 reads TGTGCCAGCAGTTCCAGGGGGAATGAAAAACTGTTTTTT.

The chain carries TRBV18 and TRBJ2-5; possible D gene TRBD1, 6 bases. The germline gives CDR1 KGHSH, CDR2 LQKENI. The germline V and J ends were trimmed by 0 bases and 5 bases, with 10 bases remaining between them. This CDR3 is 14 amino acids long. CDR3 sequence reads: CASSPPQGRETQYF. The CDR3 DNA reads as TGTGCCAGCTCACCACCACAGGGTAGGGAGACCCAGTACTTC.

The V gene is TRBV24-1, the J gene TRBJ1-2; 7 bases align to TRBD1. The V gene's germline CDR1 is KGHDR and CDR2 SFDVKD. With V trimmed by 0 bases and J by 8 bases, 8 bases remained unmatched. The CDR3 consists of 15 residues. The CDR3: CATSDLRDRDGGYTF. The CDR3 DNA reads TGTGCCACCAGTGATTTGCGCGACAGGGATGGGGGCTACACCTTC.

Only one count was recorded for this clone. The gene calls are TRBV11-2 and TRBJ2-7, with 9 bases that match TRBD2. The CDR3 is 15 residues long. Germline-derived CDR1 and CDR2 are SGHAT and FQNNGV. The trim removed 2 bases at V and 3 bases at J, leaving 5 bases unmatched. Here the CDR3 DNA reads TGTGCCAGCAGCTTACTTAGCGGGGGATTCTACGAGCAGTACTTC. Amino acid sequence: CASSLLSGGFYEQYF.

V is TRBV4-2 and J is TRBJ1-1, with D hard to call. Germline-derived CDR1 and CDR2 are LGHNA and YNFKEQ. The CDR3 totals 14 residues. Trimming removed 5 bases from V and 1 base from J, with 11 bases in between. CDR3 amino acids: CASSYQASNTEAFF. CDR3 DNA sequence: TGTGCCAGCAGCTACCAGGCGTCGAACACTGAAGCTTTCTTT.